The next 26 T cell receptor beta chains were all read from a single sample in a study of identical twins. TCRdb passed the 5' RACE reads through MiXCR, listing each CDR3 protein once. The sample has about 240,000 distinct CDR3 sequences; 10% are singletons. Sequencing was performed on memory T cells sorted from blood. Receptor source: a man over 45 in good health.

The CDR3 DNA sequence: TGTGCCATCAGGGGTGGACAGGCAACTAATGAAAAACTGTTTTTT. Amino acids: CAIRGGQATNEKLFF. The V gene is TRBV10-3, the J gene TRBJ1-4, with TRBD1 matching over 7 bases. Trimming took 6 bases from V and 0 from J; bases not matched to a gene: 4. The CDR3 length is 15 residues. Germline CDR1 ENHRY, CDR2 SYGVKD.

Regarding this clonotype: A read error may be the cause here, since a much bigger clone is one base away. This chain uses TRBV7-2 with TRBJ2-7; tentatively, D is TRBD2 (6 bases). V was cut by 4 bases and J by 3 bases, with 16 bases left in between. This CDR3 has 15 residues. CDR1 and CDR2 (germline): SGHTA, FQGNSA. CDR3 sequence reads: CASSSAGLRGYEQYF. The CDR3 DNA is TGTGCCAGCAGCTCCGCGGGACTCCGGGGCTACGAGCAGTACTTC.

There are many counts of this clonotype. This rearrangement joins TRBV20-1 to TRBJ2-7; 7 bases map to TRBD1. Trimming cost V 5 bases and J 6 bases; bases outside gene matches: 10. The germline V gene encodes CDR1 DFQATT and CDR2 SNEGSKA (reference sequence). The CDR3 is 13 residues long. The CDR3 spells CSALVTGLGEQYF. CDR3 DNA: TGCAGTGCTTTAGTGACAGGGTTAGGCGAGCAGTACTTC.

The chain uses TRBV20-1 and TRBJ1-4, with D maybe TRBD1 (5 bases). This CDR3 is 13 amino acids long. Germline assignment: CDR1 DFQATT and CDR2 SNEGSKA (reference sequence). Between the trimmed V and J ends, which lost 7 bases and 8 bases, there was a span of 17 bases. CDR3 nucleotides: TGCAGTGTGCCGGCCCCGGGGGGAGAAAAACTGTTTTTT. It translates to CSVPAPGGEKLFF.

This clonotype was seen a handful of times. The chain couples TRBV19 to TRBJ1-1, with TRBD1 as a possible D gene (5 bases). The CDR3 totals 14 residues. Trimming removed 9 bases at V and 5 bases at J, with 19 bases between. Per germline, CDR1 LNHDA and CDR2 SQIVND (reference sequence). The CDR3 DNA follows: TGTGCCAGCTCCTCCAGAGGGGTGGAGACTGAAGCTTTCTTT. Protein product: CASSSRGVETEAFF.

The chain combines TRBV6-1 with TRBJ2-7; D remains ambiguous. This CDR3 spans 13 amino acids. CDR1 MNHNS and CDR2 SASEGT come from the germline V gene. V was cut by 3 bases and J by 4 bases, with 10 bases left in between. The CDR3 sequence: CASSDSPGYEQYF. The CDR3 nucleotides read TGTGCCAGCAGTGATAGCCCCGGTTACGAGCAGTACTTC.

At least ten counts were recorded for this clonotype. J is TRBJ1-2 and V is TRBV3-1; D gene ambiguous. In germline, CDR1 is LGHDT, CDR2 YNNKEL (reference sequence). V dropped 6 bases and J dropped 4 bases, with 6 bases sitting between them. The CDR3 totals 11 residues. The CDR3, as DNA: TGTGCCAGCAGTACAGTCTATGGCTACACCTTC. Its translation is CASSTVYGYTF. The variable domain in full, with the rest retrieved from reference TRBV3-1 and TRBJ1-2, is DTAVSQTPKYLVTQMGNDKSIKCEQNLGHDTMYWYKQDSKKFLKIMFSYNNKELIINETVPNRFSPKSPDKAHLNLHINSLELGDSAVYFCASSTVYGYTFGSGTRLTVV.

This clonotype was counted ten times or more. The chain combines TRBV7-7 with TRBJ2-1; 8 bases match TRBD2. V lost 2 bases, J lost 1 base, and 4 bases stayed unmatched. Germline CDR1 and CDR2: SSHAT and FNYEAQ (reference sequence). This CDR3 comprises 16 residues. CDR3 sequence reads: CASSLTLAASYNEQFF. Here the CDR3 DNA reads TGTGCCAGCAGCTTAACACTAGCGGCTTCCTACAATGAGCAGTTCTTC.

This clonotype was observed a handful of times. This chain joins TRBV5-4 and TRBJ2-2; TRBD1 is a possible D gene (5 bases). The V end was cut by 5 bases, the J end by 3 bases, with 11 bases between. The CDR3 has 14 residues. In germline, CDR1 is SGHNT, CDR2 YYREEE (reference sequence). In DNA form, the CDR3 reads TGTGCCAGCAGTCCCCAGGGTTACACCGGGGAGCTGTTTTTT. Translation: CASSPQGYTGELFF.

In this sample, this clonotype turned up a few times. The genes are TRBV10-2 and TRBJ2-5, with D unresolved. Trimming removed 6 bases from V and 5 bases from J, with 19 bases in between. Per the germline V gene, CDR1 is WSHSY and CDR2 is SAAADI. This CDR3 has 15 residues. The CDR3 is CASSLDRMRMETQYF. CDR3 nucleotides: TGCGCCAGCAGCTTGGACCGGATGCGAATGGAGACCCAGTACTTC.

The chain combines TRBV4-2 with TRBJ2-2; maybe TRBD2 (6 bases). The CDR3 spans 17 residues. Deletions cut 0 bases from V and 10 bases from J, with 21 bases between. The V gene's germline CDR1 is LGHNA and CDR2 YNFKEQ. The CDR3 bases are TGTGCCAGCAGCCAAGACTTAGTGGGAGGCTGGTTCAAGGAGCTGTTTTTT. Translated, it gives CASSQDLVGGWFKELFF.

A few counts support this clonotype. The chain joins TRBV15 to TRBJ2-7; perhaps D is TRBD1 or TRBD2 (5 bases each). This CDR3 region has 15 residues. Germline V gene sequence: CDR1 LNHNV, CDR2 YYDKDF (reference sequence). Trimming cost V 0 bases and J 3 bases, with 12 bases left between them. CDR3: CATSRDRGRGYEQYF. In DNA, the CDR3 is TGTGCCACCAGCAGAGATCGGGGCAGAGGCTACGAGCAGTACTTC.

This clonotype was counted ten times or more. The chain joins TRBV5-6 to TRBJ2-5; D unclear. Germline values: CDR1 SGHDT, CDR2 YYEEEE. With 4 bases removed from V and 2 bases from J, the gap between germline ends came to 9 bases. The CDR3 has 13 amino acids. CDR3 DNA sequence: TGTGCCAGCAGCAGATGGGCGCAAGAGACCCAGTACTTC. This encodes CASSRWAQETQYF.

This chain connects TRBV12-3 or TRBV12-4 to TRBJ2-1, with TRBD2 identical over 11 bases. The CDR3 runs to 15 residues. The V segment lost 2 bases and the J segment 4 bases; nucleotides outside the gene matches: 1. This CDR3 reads CASSLRLAGYNEQFF. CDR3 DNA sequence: TGTGCCAGCAGTTTACGACTAGCGGGGTACAATGAGCAGTTCTTC.

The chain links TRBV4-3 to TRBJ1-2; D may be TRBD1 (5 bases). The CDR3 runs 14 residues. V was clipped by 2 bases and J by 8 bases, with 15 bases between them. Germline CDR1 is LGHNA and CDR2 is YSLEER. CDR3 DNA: TGCGCCAGCAGCCAATTTATCGGGGGTTTAGGCTACACCTTC. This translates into CASSQFIGGLGYTF.

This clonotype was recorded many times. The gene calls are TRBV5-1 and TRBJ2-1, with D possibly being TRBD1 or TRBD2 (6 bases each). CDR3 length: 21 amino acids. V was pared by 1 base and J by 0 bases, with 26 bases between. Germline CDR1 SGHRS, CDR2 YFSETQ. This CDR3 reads CASSLWPGATGVPSSYNEQFF. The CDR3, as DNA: TGCGCCAGCAGCTTGTGGCCGGGGGCCACGGGGGTCCCTAGCTCCTACAATGAGCAGTTCTTC.

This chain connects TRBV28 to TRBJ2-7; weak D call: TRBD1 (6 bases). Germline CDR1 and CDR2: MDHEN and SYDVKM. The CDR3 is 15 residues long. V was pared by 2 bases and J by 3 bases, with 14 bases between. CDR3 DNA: TGTGCCAGCAGTTTACAGGGCGCAGGGGTCTACGAGCAGTACTTC. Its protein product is CASSLQGAGVYEQYF.

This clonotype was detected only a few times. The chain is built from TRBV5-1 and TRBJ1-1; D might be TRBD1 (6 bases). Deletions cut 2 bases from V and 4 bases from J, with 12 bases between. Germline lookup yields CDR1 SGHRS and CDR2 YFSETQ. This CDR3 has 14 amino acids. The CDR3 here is CASSFLEGGTEAFF. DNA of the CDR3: TGCGCCAGCAGCTTTTTGGAAGGGGGCACTGAAGCTTTCTTT.

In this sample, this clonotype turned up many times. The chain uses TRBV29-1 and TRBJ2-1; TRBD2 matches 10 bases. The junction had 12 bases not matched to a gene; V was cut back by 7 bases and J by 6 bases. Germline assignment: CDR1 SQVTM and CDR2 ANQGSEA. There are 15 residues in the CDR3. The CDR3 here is CSAATGTSASNEQFF. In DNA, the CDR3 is TGCAGCGCCGCCACCGGGACTAGCGCCTCCAATGAGCAGTTCTTC.

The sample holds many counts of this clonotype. Here the CDR3 reads CASSYRGVGDTQYF. Here the CDR3 DNA reads TGTGCCAGCAGTTACAGAGGGGTTGGGGATACGCAGTATTTT. V usage is TRBV6-5 and J usage is TRBJ2-3; D possibly matches TRBD1 or TRBD2 (5 bases each). Germline lookup yields CDR1 MNHEY and CDR2 SVGAGI. V lost 2 bases to trimming and J lost 6 bases, with 12 bases between them. The CDR3 spans 14 residues.

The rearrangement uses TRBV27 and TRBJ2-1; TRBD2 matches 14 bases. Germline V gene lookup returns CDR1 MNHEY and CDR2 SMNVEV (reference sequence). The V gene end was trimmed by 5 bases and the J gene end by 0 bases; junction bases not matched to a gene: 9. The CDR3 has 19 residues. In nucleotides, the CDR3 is TGTGCCAGCAGTCCGCGACTAGCGGGAGGGGCCAGCTCCTACAATGAGCAGTTCTTC. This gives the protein CASSPRLAGGASSYNEQFF.

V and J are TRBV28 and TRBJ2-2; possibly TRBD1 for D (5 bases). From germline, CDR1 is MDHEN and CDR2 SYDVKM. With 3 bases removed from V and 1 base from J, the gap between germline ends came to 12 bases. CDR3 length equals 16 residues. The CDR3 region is CASSFPGIVNTGELFF. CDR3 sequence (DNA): TGTGCCAGCAGTTTCCCAGGGATCGTGAACACCGGGGAGCTGTTTTTT.

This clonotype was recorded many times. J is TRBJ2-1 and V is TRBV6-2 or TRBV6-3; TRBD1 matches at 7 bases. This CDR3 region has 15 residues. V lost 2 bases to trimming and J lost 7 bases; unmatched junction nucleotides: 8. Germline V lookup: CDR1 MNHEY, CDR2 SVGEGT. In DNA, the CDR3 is TGTGCCAGCAGTTACGGCGACAGGGATGCAAATGAGCAGTTCTTC. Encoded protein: CASSYGDRDANEQFF.

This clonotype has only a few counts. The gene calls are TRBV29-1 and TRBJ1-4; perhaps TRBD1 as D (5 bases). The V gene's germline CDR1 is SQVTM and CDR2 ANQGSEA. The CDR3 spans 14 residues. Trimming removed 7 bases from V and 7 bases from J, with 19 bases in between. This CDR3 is CSAYVGGSGEKLFF. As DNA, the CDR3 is TGCAGCGCCTACGTCGGGGGGAGCGGTGAAAAACTGTTTTTT.

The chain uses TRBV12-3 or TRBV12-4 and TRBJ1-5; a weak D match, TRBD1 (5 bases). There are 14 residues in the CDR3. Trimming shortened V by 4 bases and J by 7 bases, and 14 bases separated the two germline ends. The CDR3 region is CASSWGGRGQPQHF. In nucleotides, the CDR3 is TGTGCCAGCAGTTGGGGGGGGAGAGGGCAGCCCCAGCATTTT.

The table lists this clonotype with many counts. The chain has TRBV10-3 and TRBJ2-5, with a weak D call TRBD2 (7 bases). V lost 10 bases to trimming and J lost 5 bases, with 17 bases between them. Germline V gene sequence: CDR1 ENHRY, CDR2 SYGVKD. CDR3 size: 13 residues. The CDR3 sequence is CASSRGGQETQYF. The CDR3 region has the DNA TGTGCCAGCTCGAGGGGGGGCCAGGAGACCCAGTACTTC.